Presented here are 16 T cell receptor beta chains from one specimen sequenced in a study of cytomegalovirus exposure and HLA in healthy donors. Amplification used 60 Vbeta primers and 13 Jbeta primers. Libraries were prepared by immunoSEQ multiplex PCR; TCRdb keeps only in-frame clonotypes and omits some of them. Among about 160,000 clones listed, approximately 80% were seen once. The sample taken for sequencing was PBMCs. These receptors were obtained from a woman between 25 and 40 years old in good health and CMV-seropositive.

The gene calls are TRBV19 and TRBJ2-1; possible D gene TRBD2, 6 bases. Germline CDR1 LNHDA, CDR2 SQIVND (reference sequence). This CDR3 is 13 amino acids long. Trimming cost V 4 bases and J 7 bases, with 11 bases left between them. CDR3 nucleotides: TGTGCCAGTAGTACCCTAGCGAAGAATGAGCAGTTCTTC. Translation: CASSTLAKNEQFF.

V and J are TRBV29-1 and TRBJ2-1; possible D gene TRBD2, 6 bases. The CDR3 covers 13 residues. V lost 6 bases and J lost 6, with 15 bases in between. From germline, CDR1 is SQVTM and CDR2 ANQGSEA. CDR3 nucleotide sequence: TGCAGCGTCGGGGAGGACATCTTCAATGAGCAGTTCTTC. Translation gives CSVGEDIFNEQFF.

This CDR3 reads CASSQFHGGDSYNEQFF. In nucleotides, the CDR3 is TGCGCCAGCAGCCAATTCCACGGGGGAGACTCCTACAATGAGCAGTTCTTC. The V and J genes are TRBV4-3 and TRBJ2-1; D possibly corresponds to TRBD2 (6 bases). The V gene's germline CDR1 is LGHNA and CDR2 YSLEER. V was cut by 2 bases and J by 0 bases, with 14 bases left in between. CDR3 length equals 17 residues.

This clone has more than one count but fewer than ten. The chain links TRBV6-5 to TRBJ2-7; 8 bases line up with TRBD1. The CDR3 loop spans 14 amino acids. V gave up 5 bases and J gave up 3 bases; unmatched junction bases: 6. Germline loops: CDR1 MNHEY, CDR2 SVGAGI. Here the CDR3 DNA reads TGTGCCAGCAGTCCCCTGACAGGGGACTACGAGCAGTACTTC. It yields the protein CASSPLTGDYEQYF.

This clone was detected only once. The gene calls are TRBV2 and TRBJ1-5; no firm D call. Germline V gene data show CDR1 as SNHLY and CDR2 as FYNNEI. Between the trimmed V and J ends, which lost 4 bases and 2 bases, there was a span of 6 bases. The CDR3 consists of 13 residues. This CDR3 is CASSVQGNQPQHF. CDR3 DNA: TGTGCCAGCAGTGTCCAGGGCAATCAGCCCCAGCATTTT.

This clone was seen only a few times. The chain links TRBV5-1 to TRBJ2-7; 8 bases fit TRBD2. The V segment lost 4 bases and the J segment 5 bases; nucleotides outside the gene matches: 5. CDR1 SGHRS and CDR2 YFSETQ come from the germline V gene. CDR3 length: 13 amino acids. CDR3 sequence (DNA): TGCGCCAGCAGCGGTGTAGCGGGGCACGAGCAGTACTTC. Encoded protein: CASSGVAGHEQYF.

The chain joins TRBV2 to TRBJ1-5; D is undetermined. The V gene lost 6 bases and the J gene lost 7 bases, with 16 bases spanning the gap. Germline CDR1 and CDR2: SNHLY and FYNNEI. The CDR3 covers 14 residues. The CDR3 coding sequence is TGTGCCAGCAGCGGACTCAGCGTAGAACAGCCCCAGCATTTT. It translates to CASSGLSVEQPQHF.

This clone appeared a single time. The sample holds other DNA sequences that translate to the same CDR3. The chain joins TRBV5-1 to TRBJ1-2; D unresolved. Germline V gene lookup returns CDR1 SGHRS and CDR2 YFSETQ. V dropped 0 bases and J dropped 4 bases, with 10 bases sitting between them. CDR3 size: 14 residues. In nucleotides, the CDR3 is TGCGCCAGCAGCTTGGCCCCGGGGTCCTATGGCTACACCTTC. Protein product: CASSLAPGSYGYTF.

The chain employs TRBV2 and TRBJ2-2, with a weak D call TRBD1 (6 bases). The CDR3 covers 16 residues. The V end lost 7 bases, the J end lost 2 bases, and 17 bases lay between the germline ends. Germline CDR1 reads SNHLY; CDR2 reads FYNNEI. The CDR3 spells CASIRDNQINTGELFF. Here the CDR3 DNA reads TGTGCCAGCATCAGGGACAACCAAATTAACACCGGGGAGCTGTTTTTT.

This clone turned up a few times. The chain carries TRBV5-1 and TRBJ2-1, with 10 bases that match TRBD1. Germline assignment: CDR1 SGHRS and CDR2 YFSETQ. The CDR3 length is 17 residues. The V segment lost 4 bases and the J segment 5 bases; nucleotides outside the gene matches: 12. The CDR3 DNA reads TGCGCCAGCAGCCTAATTGGGACAGGGGCGGTTGACAATGAGCAGTTCTTC. It encodes CASSLIGTGAVDNEQFF.

The CDR3 region is CASRVFDIDTEAFF. The DNA for the CDR3 is TGCGCCAGCCGAGTATTCGATATCGACACTGAAGCTTTCTTT. V usage is TRBV5-1 and J usage is TRBJ1-1, with unresolved D. CDR1 is SGHRS, CDR2 YFSETQ, per germline. Trimming took 7 bases from V and 3 from J, leaving 16 bases between them. The CDR3 consists of 14 residues.

The rearrangement joins TRBV29-1 to TRBJ1-1; a weak D match, TRBD1 (6 bases). CDR1 SQVTM and CDR2 ANQGSEA come from the germline V gene. This CDR3 comprises 14 residues. The CDR3, as DNA: TGCAGTGGCATAGGGACACACATGAACACTGAAGCTTTCTTT. It codes for CSGIGTHMNTEAFF.

This chain joins TRBV9 and TRBJ1-2; a possible D gene is TRBD1 (5 bases). CDR3 length: 17 residues. With 0 bases removed from V and 0 bases from J, the gap between germline ends came to 15 bases. Germline V gives CDR1 SGDLS, CDR2 YYNGEE. In DNA form, the CDR3 reads TGTGCCAGCAGCGTAGAGGGCCGGCGGGGCACTAACTATGGCTACACCTTC. The encoded protein is CASSVEGRRGTNYGYTF.

This sequence joins TRBV9 and TRBJ2-7, with D possibly being TRBD2 (6 bases). Germline V CDR1 and CDR2: SGDLS, YYNGEE. CDR3 length equals 14 residues. Trimming cost V 1 base and J 2 bases, with 10 bases left between them. The CDR3: CASSVSGYAYEQYF. Here the CDR3 DNA reads TGTGCCAGCAGCGTAAGCGGGTACGCCTACGAGCAGTACTTC.

The chain links TRBV2 to TRBJ2-7, with a tentative D call TRBD2 (5 bases). Germline CDR1 reads SNHLY; CDR2 reads FYNNEI. V lost 3 bases, J lost 6 bases, and 9 bases lay in between. This CDR3 is built from 12 residues. CDR3 protein: CASSEARGEQYF. The CDR3 nucleotides read TGTGCCAGCAGTGAGGCCCGGGGCGAGCAGTACTTC.

The chain carries TRBV19 and TRBJ1-2; 7 nucleotides line up with TRBD1. Germline CDR1 is LNHDA and CDR2 is SQIVND (reference sequence). The CDR3 is 15 amino acids. The ends lost 10 bases at V and 4 bases at J; junction bases unmatched: 15. The DNA for the CDR3 is TGTGCCACATCCCGGGGACAGTCCAGAGCCTATGGCTACACCTTC. This encodes CATSRGQSRAYGYTF.